These 20 T cell receptor beta chains share one sample of origin, sequenced in a study of breast tumors, draining lymph nodes, adjacent tissues. TCRdb re-derived calls from the multiplex PCR reads in MiXCR, one entry per CDR3 protein. The sample consists of under 150,000 distinct CDR3 sequences, about a fifth of them appearing once. Samples came from axillary lymph nodes draining the breast cancer. Sequenced material: axillary lymph node tissue. These receptor sequences come from a female donor with breast cancer. Some clones in this sample may be carry-over from other donors' samples.

Concerning this clonotype itself: A read error may explain this, as a much larger clone is one base away. The rearrangement uses TRBV18 and TRBJ2-7, with 7 positions matching TRBD1. TRBJ2-1 explains the end of the DNA better; the J call may be wrong. Germline V gene sequence: CDR1 KGHSH, CDR2 LQKENI. The CDR3 length is 15 residues. CDR3 DNA: TGTGCCAGCTCACCAATCCGACAGGGACATTACGAGCAGTTCTTC. It is translated as CASSPIRQGHYEQFF.

This clonotype was detected many times. The V and J genes are TRBV2 and TRBJ2-7, with 9 bases that match TRBD1. Germline V gives CDR1 SNHLY, CDR2 FYNNEI. The V and J ends lost 2 bases and 6 bases, in that order; junction bases with no gene match: 2. This CDR3 region has 13 residues. DNA for the CDR3: TGTGCCAGCAGTGAATGGGGACAGGGCGAGCAGTACTTC. As protein: CASSEWGQGEQYF.

This clonotype was detected only a few times. The chain is built from TRBV27 and TRBJ1-2, with D unclear. CDR3 size: 17 residues. Germline V lookup: CDR1 MNHEY, CDR2 SMNVEV (reference sequence). V lost 4 bases, J lost 0 bases, and 18 bases lay in between. The DNA of the CDR3 is TGTGCCAGCAGTTCAAGCATATCACGGAGCGCTAACTATGGCTACACCTTC. Translated: CASSSSISRSANYGYTF.

This clonotype has ten or more counts. The rearrangement joins TRBV29-1 to TRBJ2-7; TRBD2 is a possible D gene (5 bases). The CDR3 spans 12 residues. Germline loops: CDR1 SQVTM, CDR2 ANQGSEA. V was pared by 1 base and J by 2 bases, with 6 bases between. The CDR3 is CSVEAGAYEQYF. The CDR3 coding sequence is TGCAGCGTTGAAGCCGGGGCCTACGAGCAGTACTTC.

This clonotype was recorded many times. J is TRBJ2-1 and V is TRBV19; 14 bases are a match to TRBD2. The V and J ends lost 7 bases and 10 bases, in that order; junction bases with no gene match: 6. Germline CDR1 is LNHDA and CDR2 is SQIVND (reference sequence). This CDR3 region has 14 residues. CDR3 in amino acids: CASNRLAGGREQFF. In DNA, the CDR3 is TGTGCCAGTAATAGACTAGCGGGAGGGAGGGAGCAGTTCTTC.

This sequence joins TRBV3-1 and TRBJ2-1; TRBD2 matches 10 bases. This CDR3 comprises 15 residues. Per the germline V gene, CDR1 is LGHDT and CDR2 is YNNKEL (reference sequence). V lost 0 bases and J lost 5; bases outside the gene matches: 1. CDR3 nucleotides: TGTGCCAGCAGCCAAGATGGACTAGCGGACAATGAGCAGTTCTTC. Translating it yields CASSQDGLADNEQFF.

Many counts were recorded for this clonotype. The chain has TRBV5-1 and TRBJ1-2, with D hard to call. The CDR3 length is 15 residues. Trimming cost V 1 base and J 0 bases, with 10 bases left between them. Germline CDR1 reads SGHRS; CDR2 reads YFSETQ. CDR3 residues: CASSLSWGSNYGYTF. As DNA, the CDR3 is TGCGCCAGCAGCTTGAGCTGGGGATCTAACTATGGCTACACCTTC.

Regarding this clonotype: A junction boundary mismatches the germline segment, possibly from a read error. The rearrangement links TRBV29-1 to TRBJ2-1, with 8 bases that match TRBD1. The germline gives CDR1 SQVTM, CDR2 ANQGSEA. This CDR3 region has 18 residues. CDR3 bases: TGCAGCGTCGAAGACCCAGGACAGGGTTGGGCCTCCTACAATGAGCAGCTCTTC. Its protein is CSVEDPGQGWASYNEQLF.

This clonotype was counted at least ten times. V and J are TRBV20-1 and TRBJ2-7, with D perhaps TRBD1 (6 bases). The V gene lost 5 bases and the J gene lost 6 bases, with 11 bases spanning the gap. The CDR3 is 11 amino acids. Per germline, CDR1 DFQATT and CDR2 SNEGSKA (reference sequence). In nucleotides, the CDR3 is TGCAGTGCTGCGACAGGCCCCGAGCAGTACTTC. This translates into CSAATGPEQYF.

Ten or more counts support this clonotype. The chain has TRBV5-1 and TRBJ2-3; D not certain. This CDR3 has 12 amino acids. Deletions cut 8 bases from V and 2 bases from J, with 9 bases between. Germline-derived CDR1 and CDR2 are SGHRS and YFSETQ. The DNA of the CDR3 is TGCGCCAGTAAATCCAACACAGATACGCAGTATTTT. The encoded protein is CASKSNTDTQYF.

This clonotype was observed a handful of times. V is TRBV28 and J is TRBJ2-7; 12 nucleotides align to TRBD1. Per the germline V gene, CDR1 is MDHEN and CDR2 is SYDVKM. The CDR3 totals 15 residues. J gave up 7 bases and V 6 bases, and 10 bases lay outside the gene matches. The chain's CDR3 is CASRVGTGGFVEQYF. The CDR3, as DNA: TGTGCCAGCAGGGTGGGGACAGGGGGCTTTGTAGAGCAGTACTTC.

This clonotype was recorded at least ten times. The chain uses TRBV5-1 and TRBJ2-5; D remains ambiguous. The CDR3 contains 12 residues. The germline gives CDR1 SGHRS, CDR2 YFSETQ. Trimming pared 0 bases from V and 7 bases from J, leaving 7 bases between. CDR3 sequence: CASSLDGRTQYF. The CDR3 DNA reads as TGCGCCAGCAGCTTGGACGGTAGGACCCAGTACTTC.

This clonotype showed up just a few times. As DNA, the CDR3 is TGTGCCAGCTCACCCGACCGCAGCCACTCTGGAAACACCATATATTTT. It specifies CASSPDRSHSGNTIYF. The rearrangement uses TRBV18 and TRBJ1-3; D unclear. The CDR3 runs 16 residues. Germline loops: CDR1 KGHSH, CDR2 LQKENI. V dropped 3 bases and J dropped 0 bases, with 12 bases sitting between them. Full variable domain (missing parts from reference TRBV18 and TRBJ1-3): NAGVMQNPRHLVRRRGQEARLRCSPMKGHSHVYWYRQLPEEGLKFMVYLQKENIIDESGMPKERFSAEFPKEGPSILRIQQVVRGDSAAYFCASSPDRSHSGNTIYFGEGSWLTVV.

This clonotype was detected ten times or more. J is TRBJ2-5 and V is TRBV11-2, with D perhaps given as TRBD1 or TRBD2 (6 bases each). In germline, CDR1 is SGHAT, CDR2 FQNNGV. CDR3 length equals 15 residues. V was clipped by 0 bases and J by 5 bases, with 13 bases between them. CDR3 in amino acids: CASSLDRGEPETQYF. The CDR3 bases are TGTGCCAGCAGCTTAGATAGGGGGGAGCCGGAGACCCAGTACTTC.

The chain links TRBV28 to TRBJ1-6; a possible D gene is TRBD1 (6 bases). The ends were cut back, 7 bases at V and 7 bases at J, with 14 bases in the middle. The CDR3 covers 14 residues. The germline V gene has CDR1 MDHEN and CDR2 SYDVKM. CDR3 region: CASILGGMNSPLHF. CDR3 coding DNA: TGTGCCAGCATCTTGGGGGGCATGAATTCACCCCTCCACTTT.

This clonotype was seen at least ten times. V usage is TRBV20-1 and J usage is TRBJ1-3; possible D gene TRBD1, 5 bases. Trimming pared 2 bases from V and 1 base from J, leaving 24 bases between. The germline CDR1 and CDR2 sequences are DFQATT and SNEGSKA (reference sequence). The CDR3 has 19 residues. CDR3 nucleotide sequence: TGCAGTGCTAGATCCGACAAAGACCCCTTCACAGGATCTGGAAACACCATATATTTT. Translation: CSARSDKDPFTGSGNTIYF.

The V and J genes are TRBV2 and TRBJ1-1; D is unclear. Germline V gives CDR1 SNHLY, CDR2 FYNNEI. The V gene lost 5 bases and the J gene lost 1 base, with 14 bases spanning the gap. The CDR3 contains 15 residues. Written as DNA, the CDR3 is TGTGCCAGCAGTTATAGTCCCCGAAAGAACACTGAAGCTTTCTTT. Protein product: CASSYSPRKNTEAFF.

This clonotype occurred a few times. This chain uses TRBV7-2 with TRBJ2-6; 8 bases match TRBD1. Germline V gene sequence: CDR1 SGHTA, CDR2 FQGNSA. CDR3 length: 18 residues. V trimming: 1 base; J trimming: 4 bases; junction bases outside the gene matches: 9. The DNA of the CDR3 is TGTGCCAGCAGCTTAGTACGGACAGGGAATACGGGGGCCAACGTCCTGACTTTC. This sequence encodes CASSLVRTGNTGANVLTF.

This clonotype was found many times. The chain recombines TRBV29-1 with TRBJ2-1; 7 bases fit TRBD1. CDR1 and CDR2 (germline): SQVTM, ANQGSEA. Unmatched junction bases numbered 4, after V lost 4 bases and J lost 7 bases. This CDR3 spans 12 amino acids. Here the CDR3 reads CSVGLQGNEQFF. In DNA, the CDR3 is TGCAGCGTTGGTCTACAGGGGAATGAGCAGTTCTTC.

Of note for this clonotype: A much larger clone differs by one base, so this may be a read error. The J gene is TRBJ2-5, the V gene TRBV20-1; perhaps D is TRBD1 or TRBD2 (5 bases each). Per the germline V gene, CDR1 is DFQATT and CDR2 is SNEGSKA (reference sequence). The CDR3 has 14 amino acids. The CDR3 spells CSARYGAIPETQHF. The CDR3 nucleotides are TGCAGTGCTAGGTACGGGGCTATTCCGGAGACCCAGCACTTC.